This T cell receptor beta chain stems from a study of T cell changes during pregnancy in multiple sclerosis. Data came from immunoSEQ multiplex PCR; TCRdb stores just in-frame clones and leaves some out. This table holds tens of thousands of clones, 80% to 95% found once. This CDR3 has 14 residues. Germline V gene sequence: CDR1 MNHEY, CDR2 SVGAGI. With 2 bases removed from V and 6 bases from J, the gap between germline ends came to 11 bases. This clonotype was obtained from a female donor in good health, enrolled as a control in a pregnancy study. The V and J genes are TRBV6-5 and TRBJ2-1, with D maybe TRBD1 (5 bases). The sample was peripheral blood, taken in the first trimester of pregnancy. The CDR3 bases are TGTGCCAGCAGTTACCGGCCAGGGTTCAATGAGCAGTTCTTC. This codes for CASSYRPGFNEQFF.